This T cell receptor beta chain was documented in a study of PD-1 and CTLA-4 blockade in melanoma. The protocol was immunoSEQ multiplex PCR, while the TCRdb copy is restricted to in-frame clones and leaves out a portion. The data show around 31,000 clones, approximately 89% seen once. In germline, CDR1 is MGHRA, CDR2 YSYEKL. The CDR3 runs to 17 residues. Trimming stripped 0 bases from V and 0 bases from J, with 15 bases between. Source: CD8+ T cells from peripheral blood, taken from a patient given anti-PD-1 treatment. V is TRBV4-1 and J is TRBJ2-7; D is unclear. This TCR was sampled from a human donor with melanoma. As DNA, the CDR3 is TGCGCCAGCAGCCAAGATCAGCTGGGGTGGGACTCCTACGAGCAGTACTTC. It translates to CASSQDQLGWDSYEQYF.